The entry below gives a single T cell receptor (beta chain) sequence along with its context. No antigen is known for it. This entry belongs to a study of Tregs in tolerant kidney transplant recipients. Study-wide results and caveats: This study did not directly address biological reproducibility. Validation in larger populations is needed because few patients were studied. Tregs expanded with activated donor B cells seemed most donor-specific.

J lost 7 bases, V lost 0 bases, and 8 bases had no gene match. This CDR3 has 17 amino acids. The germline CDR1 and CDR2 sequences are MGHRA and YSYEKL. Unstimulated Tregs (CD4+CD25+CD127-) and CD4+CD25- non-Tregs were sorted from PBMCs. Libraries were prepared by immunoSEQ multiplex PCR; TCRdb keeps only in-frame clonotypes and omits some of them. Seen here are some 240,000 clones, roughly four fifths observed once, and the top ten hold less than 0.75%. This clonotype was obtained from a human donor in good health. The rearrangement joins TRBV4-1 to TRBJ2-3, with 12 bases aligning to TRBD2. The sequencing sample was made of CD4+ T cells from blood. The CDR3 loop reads CASSQDPSGGAVNTQYF. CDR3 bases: TGCGCCAGCAGCCAAGATCCTAGCGGGGGGGCTGTAAATACGCAGTATTTT.